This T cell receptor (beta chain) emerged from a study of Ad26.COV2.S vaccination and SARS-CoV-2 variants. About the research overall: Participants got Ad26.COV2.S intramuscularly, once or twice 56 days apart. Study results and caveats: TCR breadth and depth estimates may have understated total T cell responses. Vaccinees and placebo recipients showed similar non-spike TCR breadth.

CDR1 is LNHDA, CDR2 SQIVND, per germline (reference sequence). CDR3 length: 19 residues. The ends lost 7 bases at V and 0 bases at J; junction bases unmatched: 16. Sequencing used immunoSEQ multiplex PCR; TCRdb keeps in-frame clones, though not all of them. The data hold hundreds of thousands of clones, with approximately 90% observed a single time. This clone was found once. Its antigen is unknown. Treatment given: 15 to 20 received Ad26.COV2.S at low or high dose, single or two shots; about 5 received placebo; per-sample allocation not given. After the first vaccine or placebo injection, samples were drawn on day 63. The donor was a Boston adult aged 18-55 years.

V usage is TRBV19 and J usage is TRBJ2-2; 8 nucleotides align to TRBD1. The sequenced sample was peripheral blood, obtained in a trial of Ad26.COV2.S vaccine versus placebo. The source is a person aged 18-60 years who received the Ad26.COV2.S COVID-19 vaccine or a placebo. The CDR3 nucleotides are TGTGCCAGTATAGGTTTCCCGGGACAGGCGTTCGCGAACACCGGGGAGCTGTTTTTT. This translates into CASIGFPGQAFANTGELFF.